Following are 13 T cell receptor beta chains from one sample sequenced in a study of regulatory T cells in long-lasting Graves disease. Time point described: newly diagnosed GD, antithyroid drugs for less than 3 months. Extracted RNA from PBMCs served as the source of the TCR library. TCR beta libraries were built with iRepertoire HTBI primers and Arm-PCR of CDR3 regions. MiXCR was run by TCRdb on the multiplex PCR reads, yielding one entry per CDR3 protein. Found here are about 430,000 distinct CDR3 sequences, roughly 15% of them singletons; the top ten hold approximately 8%. The sample was also linked to a second study, of T cells in Graves' hyperthyroidism and ophthalmopathy.

This specimen consisted of peripheral blood mononuclear cells (PBMCs), obtained at new diagnosis, from a patient treated with antithyroid drugs. These receptors all come from a woman in her thirties or forties with Graves disease.

In this sample, this clonotype turned up many times. V and J are TRBV11-3 and TRBJ2-1; 10 nucleotides align to TRBD2. The CDR3 has 14 amino acids. Per germline, CDR1 SGHNT and CDR2 YENEEA. J lost 6 bases, V lost 6 bases, and 5 bases had no gene match. Here the CDR3 DNA reads TGTGCCAGCAGACCAGGGACTAGCGTCAATGAGCAGTTCTTC. It specifies CASRPGTSVNEQFF.

This clonotype was detected many times. This chain uses TRBV2 with TRBJ2-1; 10 positions match TRBD2. The germline CDR1 and CDR2 sequences are SNHLY and FYNNEI. The CDR3 consists of 15 residues. V lost 3 bases to trimming and J lost 6 bases; unmatched junction nucleotides: 5. The CDR3 DNA is TGTGCCAGCAGTGAGGTCAGCGGGAGGGGCAATGAGCAGTTCTTC. As protein: CASSEVSGRGNEQFF.

The CDR3 is CATSDLGRAEIVNEQFF. The CDR3 coding sequence is TGTGCCACCAGTGATCTCGGTCGGGCTGAAATTGTCAATGAGCAGTTCTTC. The chain employs TRBV15 and TRBJ2-1; D is uncertain. From germline, CDR1 is LNHNV and CDR2 YYDKDF (reference sequence). With 6 bases removed from V and 6 bases from J, the gap between germline ends came to 24 bases. This CDR3 has 17 residues.

This clonotype has at least ten counts. The chain carries TRBV12-3 or TRBV12-4 and TRBJ2-7; 8 nucleotides align to TRBD2. With V trimmed by 5 bases and J by 6 bases, 6 bases remained unmatched. This CDR3 region has 13 residues. CDR3 coding DNA: TGTGCCAGCAGTCAGGGACTAGTGAGCGAGCAGTACTTC. The encoded protein is CASSQGLVSEQYF.

On this clonotype: A much larger clone differs by one base, so this may be a read error. The V gene is TRBV29-1, the J gene TRBJ2-3; possible D gene TRBD1, 6 bases. Trimming removed 6 bases at V and 2 bases at J, with 15 bases between. Germline CDR1 is SQVTM and CDR2 is ANQGSEA. The CDR3 sequence is 14 residues long. CDR3 nucleotides: TGCAGCGTCAACCCCGGACAGTCCACAGATACGCAGTATTTT. Residues: CSVNPGQSTDTQYF.

This clonotype was recorded at least ten times. This chain connects TRBV7-9 to TRBJ2-7, with no clear D. V shed 8 bases and J shed 7 bases, with 15 bases lying between them. CDR1 and CDR2 (germline): SEHNR, FQNEAQ (reference sequence). The CDR3 is 12 amino acids. The CDR3 DNA sequence: TGTGCCAGCGGGTACGGAGCTACAGAGCAGTACTTC. Translated: CASGYGATEQYF.

This sequence joins TRBV11-3 and TRBJ2-1; TRBD2 agrees at 14 bases. After removal of 4 bases from V and 7 bases from J, the junction contained 12 bases not matched to a gene. The CDR3 covers 18 residues. Germline V gene data show CDR1 as SGHNT and CDR2 as YENEEA. The CDR3 is CASSSTSRLAGGRNEQFF. The CDR3 DNA reads as TGTGCCAGCAGCTCAACTTCCCGACTAGCGGGAGGGAGGAATGAGCAGTTCTTC.

This clonotype was picked up many times. The genes are TRBV10-2 and TRBJ1-5, with D possibly TRBD1 on 5 matching bases. Trimming pared 2 bases from V and 5 bases from J, leaving 7 bases between. This CDR3 is built from 13 residues. From germline, CDR1 is WSHSY and CDR2 SAAADI. In DNA form, the CDR3 reads TGCGCCAGCAGTGAGGGGACGTATCAGCCCCAGCATTTT. Translation gives CASSEGTYQPQHF.

This clonotype was counted at least ten times. The chain employs TRBV12-3 or TRBV12-4 and TRBJ1-2; 8 bases align to TRBD1. The ends lost 3 bases at V and 8 bases at J; junction bases unmatched: 8. This CDR3 is built from 14 residues. The CDR3: CASSFSGGGGGYTF. Written as DNA, the CDR3 is TGTGCCAGCAGTTTTTCAGGGGGCGGCGGGGGCTACACCTTC.

This clonotype was seen at least ten times. The chain couples TRBV20-1 to TRBJ2-5; tentative D call: TRBD1 (6 bases). Germline lookup yields CDR1 DFQATT and CDR2 SNEGSKA (reference sequence). Trimming took 3 bases from V and 2 from J, leaving 22 bases between them. The CDR3 length is 17 residues. The chain's CDR3 is CSARPLLRDIPQETQYF. The CDR3, as DNA: TGCAGTGCTAGGCCACTATTACGGGACATCCCTCAAGAGACCCAGTACTTC.

On this clonotype: The likely explanation is a read error, given a far larger clone one base away. The chain has TRBV27 and TRBJ2-7; maybe TRBD1 (5 bases). The CDR3 sequence is 13 residues long. Looked up from germline, CDR1 is MNHEY and CDR2 is SMNVEV (reference sequence). The DNA for the CDR3 is TGTGCCAGCAGTTTCCAGGGTTCCTACGAGCAGCACTTC. Translation gives CASSFQGSYEQHF.

This clonotype has at least ten counts. V usage is TRBV27 and J usage is TRBJ2-1; 11 bases align to TRBD2. From germline, CDR1 is MNHEY and CDR2 SMNVEV (reference sequence). CDR3 length equals 15 residues. Trimming at V came to 2 bases and at J to 7 bases, leaving 4 bases not matched to a gene. The DNA of the CDR3 is TGTGCCAGCAGTTTAGAGACTAGCGGGAAAAATGAGCAGTTCTTC. Translating it yields CASSLETSGKNEQFF.

The chain links TRBV10-1 to TRBJ1-2; D is unresolved. With 7 bases removed from V and 3 bases from J, the gap between germline ends came to 12 bases. Germline V gene data show CDR1 as WNHNN and CDR2 as SYGVQD (reference sequence). The CDR3 covers 13 residues. CDR3 nucleotide sequence: TGCGCCAGCATCTCGGGCCGGGACTATGGCTACACCTTC. Its protein is CASISGRDYGYTF.